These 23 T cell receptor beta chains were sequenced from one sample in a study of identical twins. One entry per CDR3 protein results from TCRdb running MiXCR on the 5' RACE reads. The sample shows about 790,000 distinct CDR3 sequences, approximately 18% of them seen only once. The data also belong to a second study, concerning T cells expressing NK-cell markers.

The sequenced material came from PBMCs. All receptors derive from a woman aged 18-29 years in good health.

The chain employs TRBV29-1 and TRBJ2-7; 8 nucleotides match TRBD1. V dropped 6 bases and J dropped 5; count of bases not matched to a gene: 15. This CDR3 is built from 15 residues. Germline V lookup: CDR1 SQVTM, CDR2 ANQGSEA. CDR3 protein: CSVGIVWTGKNEQYF. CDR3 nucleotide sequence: TGCAGCGTGGGGATCGTCTGGACAGGGAAGAACGAGCAGTACTTC.

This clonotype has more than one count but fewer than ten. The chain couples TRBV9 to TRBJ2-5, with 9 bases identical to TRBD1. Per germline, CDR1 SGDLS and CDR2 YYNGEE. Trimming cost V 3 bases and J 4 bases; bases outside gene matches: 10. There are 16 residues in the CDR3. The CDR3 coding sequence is TGTGCCAGCAGCGCTTGGACAGGGGAGGTGGGAGAGACCCAGTACTTC. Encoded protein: CASSAWTGEVGETQYF.

The CDR3 DNA sequence: TGTGCCATCAGTTCAGCGGGCCATCGGTACGAGCAGTACTTC. Its protein is CAISSAGHRYEQYF. The V and J genes are TRBV10-3 and TRBJ2-7, with D tentatively TRBD2 (6 bases). The germline V gene encodes CDR1 ENHRY and CDR2 SYGVKD. The V end lost 5 bases, the J end lost 4 bases, and 15 bases lay between the germline ends. CDR3 length: 14 residues.

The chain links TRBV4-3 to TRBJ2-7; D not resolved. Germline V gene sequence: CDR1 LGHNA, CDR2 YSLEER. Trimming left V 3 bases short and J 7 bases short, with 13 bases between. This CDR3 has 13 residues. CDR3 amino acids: CASSQDRKREQYF. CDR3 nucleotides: TGCGCCAGCAGCCAGGATCGAAAGAGGGAGCAGTACTTC.

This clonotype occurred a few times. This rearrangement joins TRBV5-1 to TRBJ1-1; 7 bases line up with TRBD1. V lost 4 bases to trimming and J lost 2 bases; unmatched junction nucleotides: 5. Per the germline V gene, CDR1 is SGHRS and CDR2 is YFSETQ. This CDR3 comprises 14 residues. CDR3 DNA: TGCGCCAGCAGCGGGGGACAGACCAACACTGAAGCTTTCTTT. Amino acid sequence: CASSGGQTNTEAFF.

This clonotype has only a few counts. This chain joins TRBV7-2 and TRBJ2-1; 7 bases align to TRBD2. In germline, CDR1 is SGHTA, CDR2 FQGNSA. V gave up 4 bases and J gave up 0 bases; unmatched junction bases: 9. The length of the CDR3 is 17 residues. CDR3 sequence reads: CASSSPGLSSSYNEQFF. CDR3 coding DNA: TGTGCCAGCAGCTCGCCGGGACTAAGTAGCTCCTACAATGAGCAGTTCTTC.

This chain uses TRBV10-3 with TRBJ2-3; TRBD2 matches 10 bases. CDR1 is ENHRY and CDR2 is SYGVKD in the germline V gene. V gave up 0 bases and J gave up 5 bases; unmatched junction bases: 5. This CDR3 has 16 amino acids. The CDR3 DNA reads TGTGCCATCAGTGAGTCGAAGCGGGGGGGAAGAGATACGCAGTATTTT. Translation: CAISESKRGGRDTQYF.

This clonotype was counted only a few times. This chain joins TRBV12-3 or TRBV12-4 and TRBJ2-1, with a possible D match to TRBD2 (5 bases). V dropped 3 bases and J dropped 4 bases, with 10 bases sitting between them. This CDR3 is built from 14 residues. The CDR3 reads CASSLPGMYNEQFF. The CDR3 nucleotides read TGTGCCAGCAGTTTGCCCGGGATGTACAATGAGCAGTTCTTC.

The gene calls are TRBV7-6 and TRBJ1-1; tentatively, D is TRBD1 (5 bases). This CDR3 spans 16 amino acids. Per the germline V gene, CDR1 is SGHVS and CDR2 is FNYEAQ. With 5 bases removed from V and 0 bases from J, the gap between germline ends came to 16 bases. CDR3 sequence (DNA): TGTGCCAGCAGCACCGACAGCCTACTAATGAACACTGAAGCTTTCTTT. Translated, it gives CASSTDSLLMNTEAFF.

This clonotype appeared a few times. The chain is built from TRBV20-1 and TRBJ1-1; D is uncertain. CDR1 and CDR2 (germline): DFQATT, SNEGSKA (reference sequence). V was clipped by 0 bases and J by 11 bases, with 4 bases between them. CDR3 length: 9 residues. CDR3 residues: CSAREDAFF. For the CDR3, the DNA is TGCAGTGCTAGAGAGGACGCTTTCTTT.

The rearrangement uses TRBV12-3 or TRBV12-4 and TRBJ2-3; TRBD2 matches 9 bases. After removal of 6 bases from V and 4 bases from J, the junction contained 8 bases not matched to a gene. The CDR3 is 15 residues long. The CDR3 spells CASRGLAGTSDTQYF. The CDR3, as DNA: TGTGCCAGCAGGGGCCTAGCGGGAACGTCAGATACGCAGTATTTT.

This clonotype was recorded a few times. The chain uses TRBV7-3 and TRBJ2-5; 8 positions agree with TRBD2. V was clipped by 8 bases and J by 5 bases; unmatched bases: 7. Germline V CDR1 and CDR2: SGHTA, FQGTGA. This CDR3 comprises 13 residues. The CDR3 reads CASGRGGGETQYF. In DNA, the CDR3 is TGTGCCAGCGGCCGGGGGGGCGGGGAGACCCAGTACTTC.

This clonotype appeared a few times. CDR3 nucleotides: TGTGCCAGTTCAGGGGGGAACCCCGAGCAGTACTTC. This gives the protein CASSGGNPEQYF. The chain has TRBV12-3 or TRBV12-4 and TRBJ2-7; a weak D match, TRBD1 (7 bases). V was trimmed by 9 bases and J by 6 bases, leaving 15 bases between them. CDR3 length equals 12 residues.

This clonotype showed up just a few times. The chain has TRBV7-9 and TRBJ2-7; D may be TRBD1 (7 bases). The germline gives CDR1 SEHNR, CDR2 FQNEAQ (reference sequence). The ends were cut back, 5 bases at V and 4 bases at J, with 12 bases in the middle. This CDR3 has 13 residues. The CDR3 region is CASSQSGGYEQYF. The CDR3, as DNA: TGTGCCAGCAGCCAATCAGGGGGGTACGAGCAGTACTTC.

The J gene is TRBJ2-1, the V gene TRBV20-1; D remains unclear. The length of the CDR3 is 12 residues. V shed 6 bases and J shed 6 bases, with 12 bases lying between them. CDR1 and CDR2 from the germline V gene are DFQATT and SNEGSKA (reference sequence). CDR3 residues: CSARTRSNEQFF. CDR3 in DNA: TGCAGTGCGCGTACCAGGTCCAATGAGCAGTTCTTC.

CDR3 nucleotides: TGTGCCAGCAGTTGGGAGGGCGAGCAGTACTTC. Its protein is CASSWEGEQYF. This chain connects TRBV6-5 to TRBJ2-7, with 7 bases identical to TRBD2. The V gene end was trimmed by 4 bases and the J gene end by 6 bases; junction bases not matched to a gene: 0. Germline lookup yields CDR1 MNHEY and CDR2 SVGAGI. There are 11 residues in the CDR3.

CDR3 bases: TGTGCCAGCACCCTCCCCCCCCAAGAGACCCAGTACTTC. It specifies CASTLPPQETQYF. The chain uses TRBV5-6 and TRBJ2-5; D gene unclear. V gave up 6 bases and J gave up 1 base, with 10 bases separating them. The CDR3 covers 13 residues. The germline V gene encodes CDR1 SGHDT and CDR2 YYEEEE.

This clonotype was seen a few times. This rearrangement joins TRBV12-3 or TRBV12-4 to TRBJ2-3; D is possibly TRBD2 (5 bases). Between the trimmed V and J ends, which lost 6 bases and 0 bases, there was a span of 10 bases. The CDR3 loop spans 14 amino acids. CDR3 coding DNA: TGTGCCAGCAGAGACCGGACTAGCACAGATACGCAGTATTTT. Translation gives CASRDRTSTDTQYF.

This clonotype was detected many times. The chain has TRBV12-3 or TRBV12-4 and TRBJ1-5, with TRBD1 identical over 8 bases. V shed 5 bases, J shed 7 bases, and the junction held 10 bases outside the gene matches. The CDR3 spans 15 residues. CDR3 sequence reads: CASSIGQGRAQPQHF. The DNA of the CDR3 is TGTGCCAGCAGTATAGGACAGGGTAGGGCCCAGCCCCAGCATTTT.

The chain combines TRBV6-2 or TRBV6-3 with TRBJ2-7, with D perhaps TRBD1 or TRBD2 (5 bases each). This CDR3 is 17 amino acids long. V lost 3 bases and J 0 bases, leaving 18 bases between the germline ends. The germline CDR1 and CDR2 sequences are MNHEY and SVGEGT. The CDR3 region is CASSYQMGRLSSYEQYF. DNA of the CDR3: TGTGCCAGCAGTTATCAAATGGGACGGTTGAGCTCCTACGAGCAGTACTTC.

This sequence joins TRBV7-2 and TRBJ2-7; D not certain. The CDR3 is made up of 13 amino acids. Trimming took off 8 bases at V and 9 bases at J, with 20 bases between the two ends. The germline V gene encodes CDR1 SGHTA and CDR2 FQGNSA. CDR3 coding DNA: TGTGCCAGCGGCCGCCTAAATGTAGGTGCGCAGTACTTC. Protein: CASGRLNVGAQYF.

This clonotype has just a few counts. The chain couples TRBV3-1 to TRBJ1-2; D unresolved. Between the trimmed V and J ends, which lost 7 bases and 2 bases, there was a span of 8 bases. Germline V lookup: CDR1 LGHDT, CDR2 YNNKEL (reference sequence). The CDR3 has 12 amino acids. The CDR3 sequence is CASMQENYGYTF. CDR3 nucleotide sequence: TGTGCCAGCATGCAGGAGAACTATGGCTACACCTTC. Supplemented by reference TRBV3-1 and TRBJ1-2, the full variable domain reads DTAVSQTPKYLVTQMGNDKSIKCEQNLGHDTMYWYKQDSKKFLKIMFSYNNKELIINETVPNRFSPKSPDKAHLNLHINSLELGDSAVYFCASMQENYGYTFGSGTRLTVV.

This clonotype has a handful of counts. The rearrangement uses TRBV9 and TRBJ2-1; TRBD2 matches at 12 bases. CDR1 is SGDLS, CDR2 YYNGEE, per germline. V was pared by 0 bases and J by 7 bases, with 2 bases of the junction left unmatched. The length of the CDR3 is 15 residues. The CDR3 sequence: CASSVGGTSGNEQFF. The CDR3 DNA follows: TGTGCCAGCAGCGTAGGAGGGACTAGCGGGAATGAGCAGTTCTTC.